Below are 20 T cell receptor beta chains sequenced from a single sample in a study of T cell changes during pregnancy in multiple sclerosis. Data came from immunoSEQ multiplex PCR; TCRdb stores just in-frame clones and leaves some out. The data hold roughly 53,000 clones, with about 92% observed a single time. Sequencing was performed on CD4+ T cells from peripheral blood mononuclear cells, taken in the third trimester of pregnancy. The source is a female donor with multiple sclerosis, enrolled in a pregnancy study.

V is TRBV5-6 and J is TRBJ2-7; a weak D match, TRBD2 (6 bases). This CDR3 is built from 16 residues. V lost 4 bases and J 0 bases, leaving 17 bases between the germline ends. Germline CDR1 and CDR2: SGHDT and YYEEEE. CDR3 sequence reads: CASSGKGLQSSYEQYF. For the CDR3, the DNA is TGTGCCAGCAGCGGCAAGGGACTTCAGAGCTCCTACGAGCAGTACTTC.

Of note for this clone: The junction shows a germline mismatch at one end, possibly a read error. The chain recombines TRBV7-7 with TRBJ2-1; D is possibly TRBD2 (5 bases). CDR3 length: 13 residues. CDR1 and CDR2 from the germline V gene are SSHAT and FNYEAQ (reference sequence). The DNA for the CDR3 is TGTGCTAGCAGCTTAGCGCTCGGGAATGAGCAGTTCTTC. It codes for CASSLALGNEQFF.

This sequence joins TRBV9 and TRBJ1-2; D call uncertain. This CDR3 comprises 13 residues. The germline V gene encodes CDR1 SGDLS and CDR2 YYNGEE. V lost 0 bases and J 4 bases, leaving 7 bases between the germline ends. The CDR3 nucleotides read TGTGCCAGCAGCGTAGGGCAGGTCTATGGCTACACCTTC. Protein sequence: CASSVGQVYGYTF.

The gene calls are TRBV5-4 and TRBJ2-1, with a weak D call TRBD1 (6 bases). V was pared by 3 bases and J by 5 bases, with 15 bases between. The CDR3 runs 15 residues. Germline values: CDR1 SGHNT, CDR2 YYREEE (reference sequence). The CDR3 is CASSSRDIANNEQFF. The DNA of the CDR3 is TGTGCCAGCAGCTCCCGGGACATCGCCAACAATGAGCAGTTCTTC. The whole variable domain, filled in from reference TRBV5-4 and TRBJ2-1, reads ETGVTQSPTHLIKTRGQQVTLRCSSQSGHNTVSWYQQALGQGPQFIFQYYREEENGRGNFPPRFSGLQFPNYSSELNVNALELDDSALYLCASSSRDIANNEQFFGPGTRLTVL.

This clone was observed once. The chain employs TRBV20-1 and TRBJ2-1; D is unclear. Germline CDR1 reads DFQATT; CDR2 reads SNEGSKA (reference sequence). The V gene lost 7 bases and the J gene lost 6 bases, with 7 bases spanning the gap. The CDR3 sequence is 10 residues long. The CDR3 region has the DNA TGCAGTGTTCACTTCAATGAGCAGTTCTTC. Its protein product is CSVHFNEQFF.

CDR3 loop: CASSVAGVGEQYF. The DNA of the CDR3 is TGTGCCAGCAGCGTAGCGGGGGTCGGGGAGCAGTACTTC. The V gene is TRBV9, the J gene TRBJ2-7, with D perhaps matching TRBD2 (6 bases). CDR1 and CDR2 (germline): SGDLS, YYNGEE. Trimming stripped 0 bases from V and 7 bases from J, with 11 bases between. The CDR3 has 13 residues.

This clone appeared once. The V call is TRBV5-6, the J call TRBJ2-1; 10 bases agree with TRBD2. The germline CDR1 and CDR2 sequences are SGHDT and YYEEEE. The ends lost 4 bases at V and 3 bases at J; junction bases unmatched: 7. The CDR3 totals 16 residues. The CDR3 region has the DNA TGTGCCAGCAGCCTGCGGACTAGCGGCCTCTACAATGAGCAGTTCTTC. This codes for CASSLRTSGLYNEQFF.

The V and J genes are TRBV28 and TRBJ2-3, with 11 bases lining up with TRBD2. Germline V gives CDR1 MDHEN, CDR2 SYDVKM. CDR3 length: 16 residues. The J segment lost 3 bases and the V segment lost 4 bases, leaving 6 bases of the junction unmatched. Here the CDR3 reads CASSSTSGSRTDTQYF. The CDR3 DNA reads TGTGCCAGCAGTTCTACTAGCGGGAGTAGAACAGATACGCAGTATTTT. The complete variable domain, with remaining parts taken from reference TRBV28 and TRBJ2-3, reads DVKVTQSSRYLVKRTGEKVFLECVQDMDHENMFWYRQDPGLGLRLIYFSYDVKMKEKGDIPEGYSVSREKKERFSLILESASTNQTSMYLCASSSTSGSRTDTQYFGPGTRLTVL.

The chain links TRBV7-2 to TRBJ2-5; 10 bases fit TRBD1. This CDR3 region has 13 residues. Losses at the gene ends were 4 bases for V and 5 bases for J; bases not matched to a gene: 1. Looked up from germline, CDR1 is SGHTA and CDR2 is FQGNSA. The CDR3 loop is CASSWGQGETQYF. In DNA form, the CDR3 reads TGTGCCAGCAGCTGGGGACAGGGGGAGACCCAGTACTTC.

The genes are TRBV28 and TRBJ2-3; TRBD1 is a possible D gene (5 bases). V was cut by 10 bases and J by 0 bases, with 17 bases left in between. The CDR3 extends over 15 amino acids. CDR1 and CDR2 from the germline V gene are MDHEN and SYDVKM. CDR3 region: CATSRRQGSTDTQYF. CDR3 bases: TGTGCCACCTCCCGCCGGCAGGGAAGCACAGATACGCAGTATTTT.

The rearrangement links TRBV27 to TRBJ2-3; D perhaps matches TRBD1 (7 bases). Germline-derived CDR1 and CDR2 are MNHEY and SMNVEV (reference sequence). The CDR3 has 16 amino acids. With 7 bases removed from V and 5 bases from J, the gap between germline ends came to 22 bases. The CDR3 loop is CASKDRATREKDTQYF. As DNA, the CDR3 is TGTGCCAGCAAAGACAGGGCGACTAGGGAAAAAGATACGCAGTATTTT.

The chain is built from TRBV28 and TRBJ1-3; D not resolved. The CDR3 is made up of 15 amino acids. Trimming pared 1 base from V and 3 bases from J, leaving 10 bases between. Germline V gene lookup returns CDR1 MDHEN and CDR2 SYDVKM. CDR3 nucleotide sequence: TGTGCCAGCAGTTTATCTGGGCCCTTTGGAAACACCATATATTTT. Translating gives CASSLSGPFGNTIYF.

V usage is TRBV10-3 and J usage is TRBJ2-1, with a possible D match to TRBD2 (6 bases). CDR1 and CDR2 from the germline V gene are ENHRY and SYGVKD. Trimming shortened V by 0 bases and J by 6 bases, and 15 bases separated the two germline ends. This CDR3 spans 16 amino acids. The DNA of the CDR3 is TGTGCCATCAGTGAGTCGGTCGGGAGTACATCCAATGAGCAGTTCTTC. Translating it yields CAISESVGSTSNEQFF.

The rearrangement uses TRBV28 and TRBJ1-5; TRBD1 might be the D (6 bases). Trimming took off 5 bases at V and 16 bases at J, with 18 bases between the two ends. This CDR3 has 12 amino acids. Germline assignment: CDR1 MDHEN and CDR2 SYDVKM. The CDR3, as DNA: TGTGCCAGCAGTAAGAACAGGGAGAAGGAACATTTT. This encodes CASSKNREKEHF.

V and J are TRBV30 and TRBJ2-7, with 8 bases lining up with TRBD2. V trimming: 2 bases; J trimming: 3 bases; junction bases outside the gene matches: 9. The CDR3 is 15 amino acids. CDR1 and CDR2 from the germline V gene are GTSNPN and SVGIG (reference sequence). CDR3 in amino acids: CAWSPGGGRLYEQYF. The CDR3 DNA follows: TGTGCCTGGAGTCCGGGCGGGGGGCGTCTCTACGAGCAGTACTTC.

The V gene is TRBV2, the J gene TRBJ2-1, with 9 bases that match TRBD1. The CDR3 has 15 amino acids. Germline CDR1 reads SNHLY; CDR2 reads FYNNEI. V lost 4 bases to trimming and J lost 8 bases; unmatched junction nucleotides: 9. CDR3 amino acids: CASSGDRERGYEQFF. The CDR3 region has the DNA TGTGCCAGCAGTGGGGACAGGGAACGAGGCTATGAGCAGTTCTTC.

V and J are TRBV4-2 and TRBJ2-1, with D tentatively TRBD2 (6 bases). V was shortened by 4 bases and J by 6 bases, with 16 bases between the two germline ends. CDR1 and CDR2 (germline): LGHNA, YNFKEQ. This CDR3 is built from 15 residues. The CDR3 DNA is TGTGCCAGCAGCCCCCGGGACTTGACCGGCAATGAGCAGTTCTTC. Its translation is CASSPRDLTGNEQFF.

The V gene is TRBV6-1, the J gene TRBJ2-3; the D gene is possibly TRBD2 (5 bases). This CDR3 spans 11 amino acids. CDR1 is MNHNS and CDR2 is SASEGT in the germline V gene. Trimming stripped 11 bases from V and 5 bases from J, with 11 bases between. The CDR3 spells CAGRTGDTQYF. CDR3 nucleotides: TGTGCCGGGCGGACTGGAGATACGCAGTATTTT.

The V gene is TRBV4-2, the J gene TRBJ2-1, with 7 bases identical to TRBD1. The CDR3 is 15 residues long. Germline V gene lookup returns CDR1 LGHNA and CDR2 YNFKEQ. The V gene end was trimmed by 2 bases and the J gene end by 8 bases; junction bases not matched to a gene: 9. This CDR3 is CASSQLIRGSDEQFF. In DNA, the CDR3 is TGTGCCAGCAGCCAACTTATCAGGGGGTCAGATGAGCAGTTCTTC.

In nucleotides, the CDR3 is TGTGCCAGCAGTTTACCCTCACTAGCGGGAGTTGAGCAGTTCTTC. It yields the protein CASSLPSLAGVEQFF. V is TRBV27 and J is TRBJ2-1, with TRBD2 identical over 11 bases. Germline V gives CDR1 MNHEY, CDR2 SMNVEV (reference sequence). After removal of 2 bases from V and 9 bases from J, the junction contained 6 bases not matched to a gene. CDR3 length: 15 residues.